Listed below are T cell receptor beta chains from one sample, sequenced in a study of cytomegalovirus exposure and HLA in healthy donors. Sequencing was performed with immunoSEQ multiplex PCR; in TCRdb, only in-frame clones are kept and a portion is missing. Of 95,000 to 110,000 clones in the sample, roughly 70% were seen once. Sequencing was carried out using PBMCs. These receptors all come from a woman between 40 and 55 years old in good health and CMV-seropositive. The CDR3 runs from the conserved cysteine through the conserved F or W. D genes are given only for firm matches. Some rows have no size entry. The others give once, few or many, or a class for an expanded clone.

CDR3: CASSLAEEDSLYGYTF
DNA: TGTGCCAGCAGCTTGGCCGAAGAGGACAGCCTCTATGGCTACACCTTC
size: .
V: TRBV5-6
D: .
J: TRBJ1-2

CDR3: CASSLWDRGLSDGYTF
DNA: TGCGCCAGCAGCTTGTGGGACAGGGGTTTGAGCGATGGCTACACCTTC
size: .
V: TRBV5-1
D: TRBD1
J: TRBJ1-2

CDR3: CASSGLDYEQYF
DNA: TGTGCCAGCAGTGGATTAGACTACGAGCAGTACTTC
size: .
V: TRBV25-1
D: .
J: TRBJ2-7

CDR3: CASSLTLAGARFF
DNA: TGCGCCAGCAGCTTAACTCTAGCGGGGGCTAGATTCTTC
size: .
V: TRBV5-1
D: TRBD2
J: TRBJ2-7

CDR3: CAVKQVRNTEAFF
DNA: TGTGCTGTGAAACAGGTACGGAACACTGAAGCTTTCTTT
size: .
V: TRBV7-8
D: .
J: TRBJ1-1

CDR3: CASSAAGGPLETQYF
DNA: TGTGCCAGCAGCGCGGCGGGGGGGCCTCTAGAGACCCAGTACTTC
size: .
V: TRBV4-2
D: TRBD2
J: TRBJ2-5

CDR3: CASSQGAGRDQPQHF
DNA: TGCGCCAGCAGCCAAGGGGCAGGGCGAGATCAGCCCCAGCATTTT
size: .
V: TRBV4-1
D: .
J: TRBJ1-5

CDR3: CASSLSPSGGNTGELFF
DNA: TGTGCCAGCAGCTTAAGTCCCAGCGGGGGAAACACCGGGGAGCTGTTTTTT
size: few
V: TRBV7-9
D: TRBD2
J: TRBJ2-2

CDR3: CASTEAYEQYF
DNA: TGTGCCAGCACAGAGGCTTACGAGCAGTACTTC
size: .
V: TRBV2
D: .
J: TRBJ2-7

CDR3: CASSYSGSSGNTIYF
DNA: TGTGCCAGCAGTTACTCTGGGTCTAGTGGAAACACCATATATTTT
size: few
V: TRBV6-6
D: .
J: TRBJ1-3

CDR3: CASSFQGAPNEQFF
DNA: TGTGCCAGCAGCTTCCAGGGGGCGCCGAATGAGCAGTTCTTC
size: .
V: TRBV13
D: TRBD1
J: TRBJ2-1

CDR3: CASSPYRGGSYGYTF
DNA: TGTGCCAGCTCACCGTACAGGGGAGGAAGCTATGGCTACACCTTC
size: .
V: TRBV18
D: TRBD1
J: TRBJ1-2

CDR3: CASIVQARVNTEAFF
DNA: TGTGCCAGCATCGTCCAGGCCAGGGTGAACACTGAAGCTTTCTTT
size: few
V: TRBV2
D: .
J: TRBJ1-1

CDR3: CASSEGGGGRSYGYTF
DNA: TGTGCCAGCAGTGAAGGCGGGGGAGGAAGAAGCTATGGCTACACCTTC
size: .
V: TRBV25-1
D: .
J: TRBJ1-2

CDR3: CASSSRGGLKSSYEQYF
DNA: TGCGCCAGCAGCAGCAGAGGGGGACTAAAGAGCTCCTACGAGCAGTACTTC
size: .
V: TRBV4-1
D: .
J: TRBJ2-7

CDR3: CASSPPASGGYEQYF
DNA: TGTGCCAGCAGCCCCCCGGCTAGCGGGGGGTACGAGCAGTACTTC
size: .
V: TRBV7-8
D: TRBD2
J: TRBJ2-7

CDR3: CASSKMGRDSYEQYF
DNA: TGCGCCAGCTCAAAGATGGGCAGGGACTCCTACGAGCAGTACTTC
size: .
V: TRBV5-1
D: .
J: TRBJ2-7

CDR3: CASSATGSQPQHF
DNA: TGTGCCAGCAGTGCGACAGGTTCTCAGCCCCAGCATTTT
size: .
V: TRBV2
D: .
J: TRBJ1-5

CDR3: CASSYSSVDSNQPQHF
DNA: TGTGCCAGCAGTTACTCGTCTGTAGATAGCAATCAGCCCCAGCATTTT
size: few
V: TRBV6-6
D: .
J: TRBJ1-5

CDR3: CSVITGVGAYGYTF
DNA: TGCAGCGTTATCACAGGGGTGGGGGCCTATGGCTACACCTTC
size: few
V: TRBV29-1
D: TRBD1
J: TRBJ1-2

CDR3: CASSPQTGTSYGYTF
DNA: TGTGCCAGCAGTCCCCAGACAGGGACTTCGTATGGCTACACCTTC
size: few
V: TRBV6-5
D: TRBD1
J: TRBJ1-2

CDR3: CSAKWTVGYTF
DNA: TGCAGTGCTAAATGGACAGTTGGCTACACCTTC
size: .
V: TRBV20-1
D: .
J: TRBJ1-2

CDR3: CASSPRDRGLVTEAFF
DNA: TGTGCCAGCAGCCCCCGGGACAGGGGGCTTGTCACTGAAGCTTTCTTT
size: .
V: TRBV7-9
D: TRBD1
J: TRBJ1-1

CDR3: CASSLVPRAGYEQYF
DNA: TGTGCCAGCAGCTTAGTCCCCAGGGCCGGGTACGAGCAGTACTTC
size: once
V: TRBV7-2
D: .
J: TRBJ2-7

CDR3: CASSPTGGNTIYF
DNA: TGTGCCAGCAGCCCGACCGGGGGAAACACCATATATTTT
size: .
V: TRBV6-6
D: .
J: TRBJ1-3

CDR3: CASSLPGTALNTEAFF
DNA: TGTGCCAGCAGCTTGCCCGGGACAGCTTTGAACACTGAAGCTTTCTTT
size: .
V: TRBV5-6
D: TRBD1
J: TRBJ1-1

CDR3: CATSRDGRSGGGYTF
DNA: TGTGCCACCAGCAGGGACGGCCGGTCGGGCGGGGGCTACACCTTC
size: few
V: TRBV15
D: .
J: TRBJ1-2

CDR3: CASSYRGRAESGYTF
DNA: TGTGCCAGCAGCTATCGCGGGAGGGCTGAATCTGGCTACACCTTC
size: .
V: TRBV7-2
D: .
J: TRBJ1-2

CDR3: CATSRDQREPQHF
DNA: TGTGCCACCAGCAGAGATCAGCGGGAGCCCCAGCATTTT
size: .
V: TRBV15
D: .
J: TRBJ1-5

CDR3: CAWRDKGQGVIEQYF
DNA: TGTGCCTGGAGGGACAAGGGACAGGGGGTTATCGAGCAGTACTTC
size: .
V: TRBV30
D: TRBD1
J: TRBJ2-7

CDR3: CASSQDQLYGYTF
DNA: TGTGCCAGCAGCCAAGATCAGTTGTATGGCTACACCTTC
size: .
V: TRBV4-2
D: .
J: TRBJ1-2

CDR3: CASSLTQASNQPQHF
DNA: TGTGCCAGTAGTCTGACCCAGGCAAGCAATCAGCCCCAGCATTTT
size: once
V: TRBV19
D: .
J: TRBJ1-5

CDR3: CSAARAGAAFF
DNA: TGCAGTGCCGCCCGGGCGGGGGCGGCTTTCTTT
size: .
V: TRBV20-1
D: .
J: TRBJ1-1

CDR3: CASSPSGGGNNEQFF
DNA: TGTGCCAGCAGCCCTAGCGGGGGGGGAAACAATGAGCAGTTCTTC
size: .
V: TRBV9
D: TRBD2
J: TRBJ2-1

CDR3: CASRPGQGEAQPQHF
DNA: TGTGCCAGTAGGCCGGGACAGGGGGAAGCTCAGCCCCAGCATTTT
size: .
V: TRBV19
D: TRBD1
J: TRBJ1-5

CDR3: CASRDTLNTEAFF
DNA: TGTGCCAGCAGGGACACCCTGAACACTGAAGCTTTCTTT
size: once
V: TRBV27
D: .
J: TRBJ1-1

CDR3: CASSWTPDTQYF
DNA: TGTGCCAGCAGTTGGACTCCAGATACGCAGTATTTT
size: .
V: TRBV7-2
D: .
J: TRBJ2-3

CDR3: CASSLIGGRDTEAFF
DNA: TGTGCCAGCAGCTTAATAGGGGGCAGGGACACTGAAGCTTTCTTT
size: .
V: TRBV7-3
D: TRBD1
J: TRBJ1-1

CDR3: CAWSVVQGQFF
DNA: TGTGCCTGGAGTGTAGTCCAGGGACAGTTCTTC
size: few
V: TRBV30
D: .
J: TRBJ2-1

CDR3: CASGRTEAFF
DNA: TGTGCCAGTGGGAGAACTGAAGCTTTCTTT
size: .
V: TRBV19
D: .
J: TRBJ1-1

CDR3: CASQGFYEQYF
DNA: TGTGCCAGTCAGGGATTCTACGAGCAGTACTTC
size: .
V: TRBV6-6
D: .
J: TRBJ2-7

CDR3: CASSDTGGREKLFF
DNA: TGTGCCAGCAGTGATACAGGGGGACGGGAAAAACTGTTTTTT
size: few
V: TRBV6-6
D: TRBD1
J: TRBJ1-4

CDR3: CASSLPIAGGRGTGELFF
DNA: TGTGCCAGCAGCTTACCGATAGCGGGGGGGCGTGGCACCGGGGAGCTGTTTTTT
size: .
V: TRBV7-6
D: TRBD2
J: TRBJ2-2

CDR3: CASSLAETQYF
DNA: TGTGCCAGCAGCTTAGCCGAGACCCAGTACTTC
size: .
V: TRBV5-6
D: .
J: TRBJ2-5

CDR3: CASRSRGLGGHGYTF
DNA: TGTGCCAGCAGGTCCCGGGGCCTAGGGGGCCATGGCTACACCTTC
size: .
V: TRBV27
D: TRBD1
J: TRBJ1-2

CDR3: CASSPSQGSTEAFF
DNA: TGTGCCAGCTCACCCTCACAGGGGTCTACTGAAGCTTTCTTT
size: .
V: TRBV18
D: TRBD1
J: TRBJ1-1

CDR3: CAISAWQGYEQYF
DNA: TGTGCCATCAGTGCGTGGCAGGGCTACGAGCAGTACTTC
size: .
V: TRBV10-3
D: .
J: TRBJ2-7

CDR3: CASSLTGDRGYDHGYTF
DNA: TGTGCCAGCAGCTTAACGGGGGACAGGGGGTACGACCATGGCTACACCTTC
size: .
V: TRBV7-3
D: TRBD1
J: TRBJ1-2

CDR3: CASSLGTFGTIYF
DNA: TGCGCCAGCAGCCTAGGGACATTCGGCACCATATATTTT
size: .
V: TRBV5-1
D: .
J: TRBJ1-3

CDR3: CAISDPGQGDQPQHF
DNA: TGTGCCATCAGTGACCCGGGACAGGGGGATCAGCCCCAGCATTTT
size: .
V: TRBV10-3
D: TRBD1
J: TRBJ1-5

CDR3: CASSVGGTEAFF
DNA: TGTGCCAGCAGCGTCGGTGGCACTGAAGCTTTCTTT
size: once
V: TRBV9
D: .
J: TRBJ1-1

CDR3: CASSRLAGALNEQFF
DNA: TGCGCCAGCAGTAGACTAGCGGGGGCCCTCAATGAGCAGTTCTTC
size: .
V: TRBV10-2
D: TRBD2
J: TRBJ2-1

CDR3: CASSLRRGATTVYEQYF
DNA: TGTGCCAGCAGTTTGAGGCGGGGGGCCACCACTGTCTACGAGCAGTACTTC
size: .
V: TRBV27
D: TRBD2
J: TRBJ2-7

CDR3: CASIWAAGNTIYF
DNA: TGTGCCAGTATTTGGGCCGCTGGAAACACCATATATTTT
size: .
V: TRBV19
D: .
J: TRBJ1-3

CDR3: CASRDNPVSGNQPQHF
DNA: TGCGCCAGCCGGGACAACCCAGTCTCGGGCAATCAGCCCCAGCATTTT
size: .
V: TRBV4-1
D: .
J: TRBJ1-5

CDR3: CASSLRRASSTDTQYF
DNA: TGCGCCAGCAGCTTGCGGAGGGCTTCCTCCACAGATACGCAGTATTTT
size: .
V: TRBV5-1
D: .
J: TRBJ2-3

CDR3: CASSSHPGGRETQYF
DNA: TGTGCCAGCAGCAGCCACCCAGGGGGCAGGGAGACCCAGTACTTC
size: .
V: TRBV9
D: TRBD1
J: TRBJ2-5

CDR3: CASSLEQARSTEAFF
DNA: TGCGCCAGCAGCTTGGAACAGGCCAGGAGCACTGAAGCTTTCTTT
size: few
V: TRBV5-1
D: .
J: TRBJ1-1